The 18 T cell receptor beta chains below were found in one sample sequenced in a study of glioma-infiltrating T cells after dendritic cell vaccination. Clones were sequenced by immunoSEQ multiplex PCR, and TCRdb holds only the in-frame ones, with some missing. The data contain roughly 47,000 clones, 85% of them singletons. Sequencing used blood, obtained before dendritic cell vaccination. The receptors shown here come from a human donor with glioblastoma.

This chain joins TRBV7-6 and TRBJ2-1; 7 nucleotides match TRBD1. J lost 0 bases, V lost 2 bases, and 7 bases had no gene match. CDR1 SGHVS and CDR2 FNYEAQ come from the germline V gene. The CDR3 length is 17 residues. The chain's CDR3 is CASSLTGTAISYNEQFF. CDR3 sequence (DNA): TGTGCCAGCAGCTTAACCGGGACAGCGATCTCCTACAATGAGCAGTTCTTC. The complete variable domain, with remaining parts taken from reference TRBV7-6 and TRBJ2-1, reads GAGVSQSPRYKVTKRGQDVALRCDPISGHVSLYWYRQALGQGPEFLTYFNYEAQQDKSGLPNDRFSAERPEGSISTLTIQRTEQRDSAMYRCASSLTGTAISYNEQFFGPGTRLTVL.

V is TRBV7-9 and J is TRBJ1-1, with a tentative D call TRBD1 (6 bases). The CDR3 loop spans 17 amino acids. Germline values: CDR1 SEHNR, CDR2 FQNEAQ (reference sequence). Trimming removed 5 bases at V and 0 bases at J, with 19 bases between. The chain's CDR3 is CASSPTGTRKLNTEAFF. CDR3 in DNA: TGTGCCAGCAGCCCCACCGGGACAAGGAAATTGAACACTGAAGCTTTCTTT.

J is TRBJ2-7 and V is TRBV19; D might be TRBD1 (6 bases). Per germline, CDR1 LNHDA and CDR2 SQIVND (reference sequence). Trimming cost V 4 bases and J 1 base, with 20 bases left between them. This CDR3 has 17 amino acids. The CDR3 is CASSRGPAGTPSYEQYF. CDR3 DNA sequence: TGTGCCAGTAGTAGGGGGCCTGCCGGGACCCCATCCTACGAGCAGTACTTC. Supplemented by reference TRBV19 and TRBJ2-7, the full variable domain reads DGGITQSPKYLFRKEGQNVTLSCEQNLNHDAMYWYRQDPGQGLRLIYYSQIVNDFQKGDIAEGYSVSREKKESFPLTVTSAQKNPTAFYLCASSRGPAGTPSYEQYFGPGTRLTVT.

This clone was observed a few times. V gene TRBV30 combines with J gene TRBJ2-7, with a weak D call TRBD1 (5 bases). CDR1 and CDR2 from the germline V gene are GTSNPN and SVGIG (reference sequence). This CDR3 spans 14 amino acids. Trimming removed 3 bases at V and 2 bases at J, with 14 bases between. The CDR3 sequence: CAWRDPVGAYEQYF. The CDR3, as DNA: TGTGCCTGGAGGGACCCTGTAGGGGCCTACGAGCAGTACTTC.

This chain uses TRBV7-2 with TRBJ2-7, with a tentative D call TRBD2 (5 bases). In germline, CDR1 is SGHTA, CDR2 FQGNSA. This CDR3 is built from 16 residues. V was clipped by 0 bases and J by 7 bases, with 19 bases between them. The CDR3, as DNA: TGTGCCAGCAGCTTAGCCGTACTAGAGACGGGGTGGGAGCAGTACTTC. It is translated as CASSLAVLETGWEQYF.

Written as DNA, the CDR3 is TGTGCCAGCAGCTTTCCCCACGGGGGGGGGCCGGTGGATACGCAGTATTTT. Translated: CASSFPHGGGPVDTQYF. The V call is TRBV7-2, the J call TRBJ2-3, with 8 positions matching TRBD2. This CDR3 contains 17 residues. Trimming at V came to 3 bases and at J to 6 bases, leaving 14 bases not matched to a gene. CDR1 and CDR2 (germline): SGHTA, FQGNSA.

The V gene is TRBV6-5, the J gene TRBJ1-1; D is possibly TRBD1 (6 bases). The V and J ends lost 5 bases and 7 bases respectively, with 20 bases between them. Germline assignment: CDR1 MNHEY and CDR2 SVGAGI. This CDR3 comprises 15 residues. CDR3 amino acids: CASSPPYKGDREAFF. For the CDR3, the DNA is TGTGCCAGCAGTCCCCCTTATAAGGGGGACCGTGAAGCTTTCTTT.

V usage is TRBV7-6 and J usage is TRBJ2-7; D might be TRBD2 (6 bases). The CDR3 contains 13 residues. Trimming removed 5 bases at V and 7 bases at J, with 15 bases between. The germline V gene encodes CDR1 SGHVS and CDR2 FNYEAQ. CDR3 residues: CASSPGGAGEQYF. The CDR3, as DNA: TGTGCCAGCAGCCCGGGCGGGGCCGGAGAGCAGTACTTC.

This clone has only one observation. The chain uses TRBV7-9 and TRBJ2-7, with D unresolved. Germline V gene lookup returns CDR1 SEHNR and CDR2 FQNEAQ (reference sequence). The V end was cut by 1 base, the J end by 4 bases, with 11 bases between. CDR3 length equals 14 residues. Here the CDR3 DNA reads TGTGCCAGCAGCTTAGGCTCCACTCGGTACGAGCAGTACTTC. Translated, it gives CASSLGSTRYEQYF.

The chain couples TRBV6-1 to TRBJ2-1; TRBD2 aligns across 11 bases. V shed 6 bases and J 10 bases; nucleotides not matched to a gene: 11. Germline loops: CDR1 MNHNS, CDR2 SASEGT. There are 15 residues in the CDR3. Written as DNA, the CDR3 is TGTGCCAGCAGACTTAGCGGGGGGGCCTCAGGGGAGCAGTTCTTC. It encodes CASRLSGGASGEQFF.

The rearrangement uses TRBV2 and TRBJ2-2; 7 positions agree with TRBD2. CDR3 length: 12 amino acids. The germline gives CDR1 SNHLY, CDR2 FYNNEI. V shed 7 bases, J shed 6 bases, and the junction held 2 bases outside the gene matches. Here the CDR3 DNA reads TGTGCCAGCAAGGGACTACCCGGGGAGCTGTTTTTT. Translation gives CASKGLPGELFF.

V gene TRBV6-6 combines with J gene TRBJ2-7, with D possibly TRBD1 on 6 matching bases. The V end was cut by 7 bases, the J end by 0 bases, with 16 bases between. The CDR3 sequence is 15 residues long. The germline gives CDR1 MNHNY, CDR2 SVGAGI (reference sequence). The CDR3 here is CASTSRDRSSYEQYF. The CDR3 coding sequence is TGTGCCAGCACCTCACGAGACAGGAGCTCCTACGAGCAGTACTTC.

The chain combines TRBV5-6 with TRBJ2-6, with D perhaps matching TRBD1 (7 bases). This CDR3 has 16 amino acids. Trimming stripped 1 base from V and 4 bases from J, with 12 bases between. In germline, CDR1 is SGHDT, CDR2 YYEEEE. The CDR3 region is CASSLTGAGGANVLTF. DNA of the CDR3: TGTGCCAGCAGCTTGACAGGGGCGGGGGGGGCCAACGTCCTGACTTTC. Full variable domain (missing parts from reference TRBV5-6 and TRBJ2-6): DAGVTQSPTHLIKTRGQQVTLRCSPKSGHDTVSWYQQALGQGPQFIFQYYEEEERQRGNFPDRFSGHQFPNYSSELNVNALLLGDSALYLCASSLTGAGGANVLTFGAGSRLTVL.

The table lists this clone with a count of one. The rearrangement links TRBV6-5 to TRBJ2-7; 8 bases match TRBD2. The CDR3 covers 15 residues. Germline V CDR1 and CDR2: MNHEY, SVGAGI. The V segment lost 0 bases and the J segment 3 bases; nucleotides outside the gene matches: 4. The CDR3 here is CASSYSRLAHYEQYF. CDR3 nucleotide sequence: TGTGCCAGCAGTTACTCGCGACTAGCGCACTACGAGCAGTACTTC.

V and J are TRBV7-3 and TRBJ2-3, with D perhaps matching TRBD2 (7 bases). Germline CDR1 and CDR2: SGHTA and FQGTGA. CDR3 length: 16 residues. V was clipped by 5 bases and J by 4 bases, with 19 bases between them. The DNA of the CDR3 is TGTGCCAGCAGCCCCCCGGGCGGGGGCTATCCAGATACGCAGTATTTT. Residues: CASSPPGGGYPDTQYF.

The rearrangement joins TRBV5-6 to TRBJ1-2; 8 bases are shared with TRBD1. CDR1 and CDR2 from the germline V gene are SGHDT and YYEEEE. J lost 8 bases, V lost 6 bases, and 12 bases had no gene match. The CDR3 is made up of 14 amino acids. For the CDR3, the DNA is TGTGCCAGCACCCAACCGAGGACAGGGCAAGGCTACACCTTC. It yields the protein CASTQPRTGQGYTF.

The chain uses TRBV19 and TRBJ1-6; D is unclear. The germline V gene has CDR1 LNHDA and CDR2 SQIVND (reference sequence). The length of the CDR3 is 14 residues. The ends were cut back, 2 bases at V and 7 bases at J, with 9 bases in the middle. The DNA of the CDR3 is TGTGCCAGTAGTATATCCGGGAGCAATTCACCCCTCCACTTT. This sequence encodes CASSISGSNSPLHF.

This clone was found once. V gene TRBV9 combines with J gene TRBJ1-4; no firm D call. This CDR3 is 13 amino acids long. Germline-derived CDR1 and CDR2 are SGDLS and YYNGEE. V was clipped by 1 base and J by 6 bases, with 7 bases between them. For the CDR3, the DNA is TGTGCCAGCAGCGTAATTCCGTATGAAAAACTGTTTTTT. This codes for CASSVIPYEKLFF.